This T cell receptor beta chain was recorded in a study of blood T cells in healthy people across ages (dated by TCRdb to the mid-2010s). With regard to the full study: In model experiments, roughly one uniquely barcoded TCR beta cDNA molecule per two T cells was captured by template switching. Using deep sequencing normalized with unique cDNA molecular identifiers, the study measured how TCR beta repertoire diversity changes with age. The donors were split into four age groups: young (average 16 years), middle-aged (over 35), aged (more than 55) and long-lived (under 85). Donors of different ages were randomly distributed across sequencing lanes to avoid experimental bias. Using the same blood draw, the study looked at two additional independent replicas of 1 million unique cDNA reads for two donors, one aged 18 to 29 and the other aged 80 or older. The paper's findings and limits, for the study overall: Estimates of total diversity based on one million sequenced T cells were regarded as lower bounds and as underestimates. Because profiling used bulk unsorted PBMCs, naive and antigen-experienced compartments could not be compared conclusively. Compared with the aged group, the long-lived group had more naive CD4+ T cells, fewer expanded clones and increased TCR diversity, suggesting age selection. The percentage of naive T cells measured by flow cytometry correlated strongly with observed TCR beta diversity. Observed TCR beta diversity per million T cells fell roughly linearly with age, and a significant reduction was already apparent by age roughly 40. The CMV infection status of donors was not known, potentially confounding age-related changes in expanded clonotypes.

Receptor amplification or capture employed 5' RACE. The sequencer was an Illumina HiSeq 2500. A second PCR of about 7 to 12 cycles was run with a J-beta primer mix and a sample-barcoded 5' primer. A unique molecular identifier was introduced onto each TCR beta cDNA molecule by a template-switch 5' adaptor carrying 12 random nucleotides. Each sample yielded at least 2.5 million CDR3-containing paired-end reads. The Mint cDNA synthesis kit, primed by a TRBC-specific oligonucleotide, was used to synthesize first-strand cDNA from all RNA. Following uracil-DNA glycosylase treatment, a first 18-cycle PCR with universal primers M1SS and BC2_uni_R was performed on all cDNA. From the authors' description of their analysis: For normalization, 1 million high-quality reads were randomly selected from each sample, with every read carrying a distinct molecular identifier. Reads with shared molecular identifiers were discarded instead of being binned into consensus sequences. MiTCR, run with a Q25 quality threshold and the strictest error-elimination algorithm, handled CDR3 identification, clonotype clustering and error correction. Lower-bound total TCR beta diversity was estimated with a nonparametric unseen species model using Euler transformation. TCRdb's own reprocessing of the public reads used fastp at Q25 and MiXCR and kept productive beta chains. Each record represents a unique CDR3 protein, reported with the most common genes and DNA among its rows. It is TCRdb's table, rather than the study itself, that gives the V and J calls and clone size. Recorded for this sample are 650,000 to 700,000 distinct CDR3 sequences; 40% to 65% of them occurred a single time. The top ten clonotypes cover approximately 12% of the sample.

CDR1 and CDR2 (LGHNA, YSLEER) derive from the germline V gene. V is shortened by 0 bases, J by 3 bases, and the region joining them spans 15 bases. The cysteine opens and the phenylalanine closes a CDR3 of 16 amino acids. The entry retains the CDR3 DNA only, 48 bases that are in frame from base 1. The approximately 41 donors, aged roughly 6 to 95 years, were systemically healthy Caucasian individuals from Russia. About 10 milliliters of peripheral blood were drawn from each donor into EDTA-treated Vacutainer tubes. Ficoll-Paque density-gradient centrifugation was used to isolate PBMCs, with at least 6.5 million per sample. Trizol reagent was used to extract total RNA from PBMCs, with at least 5 micrograms per sample. Naive CD45RAhigh/CD27high T cell percentages were measured by flow cytometry on a PBMC aliquot from every donor. With regard to this clonotype: Its antigen is unknown. No qualities accompany the bases; no much larger clone lies one base away.

This TCR was sampled from a woman aged 80 or over in good health. This sequence uses TRBV4-3 and TRBJ2-7; the D gene is perhaps TRBD1, on 6 matching bases. Sequencing input: blood. The nucleotide sequence reads as follows: TGCGCCAGCAGCCAAGAGGACAGTTGGTTAATCTACGAGCAGTACTTC. Its product reads: CASSQEDSWLIYEQYF.